This T cell receptor beta chain stems from a study of blood T cells in healthy people across ages. A word on this clonotype: The target antigen is unknown.

Whenever a sample was processed, at least 6.5 million PBMCs were isolated. Next came a second PCR, run for about 7 to 11 cycles, which used a sample-barcoded 5' primer along with a J-beta primer mix. Carrying 12 random nucleotides, a template-switch adaptor labeled each individual cDNA molecule. TCRdb reanalysed the 5' RACE reads using MiXCR and keeps one entry per CDR3 protein. The sample has hundreds of thousands of distinct CDR3 sequences, 49% seen once. Study findings and constraints: The percentage of naive T cells correlated strongly with TCR beta diversity. It was not known whether donors were CMV positive (a possible confounder of expanded clonotype changes).

This clonotype originated in a woman between 55 and 75 years old in good health. Sequencing was done on a sample of blood.

CDR3 amino acids: CSVVVGGLAGRANTGELFF. The CDR3 DNA follows: TGCAGCGTCGTAGTTGGGGGACTAGCGGGCCGAGCGAACACCGGGGAGCTGTTTTTT. The rearrangement uses TRBV29-1 and TRBJ2-2, with TRBD2 matching 12 bases. The CDR3 consists of 19 residues. CDR1 and CDR2 from the germline V gene are SQVTM and ANQGSEA. With V trimmed by 6 bases and J by 0 bases, 14 bases remained unmatched.